These 18 T cell receptor beta chains were sequenced from one sample in a study of blood T cells in healthy people across ages. For the second PCR, which ran for roughly 7 to 11 cycles, a sample-barcoded 5' primer and a J-beta primer mix were used. TCRdb reprocessed the 5' RACE reads via MiXCR and lists one record per CDR3 protein. The table includes about 1.4 million distinct CDR3 sequences, around 59% detected once. The sample taken for sequencing was blood. All receptors come from a man between 18 and 35 years old in good health.

The J gene is TRBJ2-2, the V gene TRBV20-1; the match to TRBD2 covers 7 bases. V lost 3 bases and J lost 3; bases outside the gene matches: 10. Germline CDR1 reads DFQATT; CDR2 reads SNEGSKA (reference sequence). The CDR3 is 16 amino acids. CDR3 coding DNA: TGCAGTGCTAGGCCCGTCGTGGCGGGAGACACCGGGGAGCTGTTTTTT. Protein sequence: CSARPVVAGDTGELFF.

This clonotype was counted between two and nine times. The chain is built from TRBV24-1 and TRBJ2-1; D is unresolved. There are 12 residues in the CDR3. The V gene's germline CDR1 is KGHDR and CDR2 SFDVKD. Deletions cut 0 bases from V and 8 bases from J, with 4 bases between. The CDR3 protein is CATSDLSDEQFF. Written as DNA, the CDR3 is TGTGCCACCAGTGATTTGTCGGATGAGCAGTTCTTC.

The table lists this clonotype with a count of one. The chain joins TRBV6-5 to TRBJ1-5; 9 bases align to TRBD1. The CDR3 has 14 amino acids. The germline gives CDR1 MNHEY, CDR2 SVGAGI. V shed 8 bases, J shed 7 bases, and the junction held 9 bases outside the gene matches. CDR3 in amino acids: CASSRQGVWQPQHF. The CDR3 nucleotides are TGTGCCAGCTCCCGACAGGGGGTTTGGCAGCCCCAGCATTTT.

This clonotype was recorded a few times. The V and J genes are TRBV4-1 and TRBJ1-4; 9 nucleotides align to TRBD1. CDR1 and CDR2 from the germline V gene are MGHRA and YSYEKL. With 3 bases clipped from V and 8 bases from J, the junction kept 10 bases outside the gene matches. This CDR3 is 16 amino acids long. The CDR3 region is CASSQDFTGGWEKLFF. The CDR3 nucleotides read TGCGCCAGCAGCCAGGATTTTACAGGGGGCTGGGAAAAACTGTTTTTT.

This clonotype was detected only a few times. The chain is built from TRBV9 and TRBJ2-5; D ambiguous. Germline CDR1 and CDR2: SGDLS and YYNGEE. The V and J ends lost 4 bases and 5 bases respectively, with 12 bases between them. This CDR3 is 13 amino acids long. For the CDR3, the DNA is TGTGCCAGCAGCCTCAGGAGTGGGGAGACCCAGTACTTC. The encoded protein is CASSLRSGETQYF.

The chain joins TRBV12-3 or TRBV12-4 to TRBJ2-4; TRBD2 is a possible D gene (5 bases). The DNA end is a closer match to TRBJ2-5, so the J assignment may be wrong. This CDR3 has 13 residues. As DNA, the CDR3 is TGTGCCAGCACCCTCACTAGACAAGAGACCCAGTACTTC. This translates into CASTLTRQETQYF.

The J gene is TRBJ1-1, the V gene TRBV6-5; tentative D call: TRBD1 (5 bases). CDR3 size: 15 residues. V was clipped by 2 bases and J by 1 base, with 11 bases between them. CDR1 is MNHEY and CDR2 is SVGAGI in the germline V gene. The CDR3 is CASSYPSTGNTEAFF. The CDR3, as DNA: TGTGCCAGCAGTTACCCATCAACAGGGAACACTGAAGCTTTCTTT.

This chain joins TRBV2 and TRBJ1-2, with 8 bases fitting TRBD1. CDR3 length: 13 amino acids. The V gene's germline CDR1 is SNHLY and CDR2 FYNNEI. Unmatched junction bases numbered 9, after V lost 7 bases and J lost 8 bases. CDR3 coding DNA: TGTGCCAGCAATCGGAGGGGGGACAGGGGCTACACCTTC. It translates to CASNRRGDRGYTF.

As for this clonotype: Relative to the germline gene, one junction end is altered; a read error may explain this. The chain carries TRBV5-1 and TRBJ2-3; D may be TRBD2 (5 bases). Germline V gene sequence: CDR1 SGHRS, CDR2 YFSETQ. This CDR3 has 15 amino acids. The CDR3 DNA reads as TGTGCCAGCAGCTTGGTCCGGGGAGACACAGATACGCAGTATTTT. Protein: CASSLVRGDTDTQYF.

The V call is TRBV21-1, the J call TRBJ1-2; the DNA was not used to check the table's D call, TRBD1. TRBV21-1 constitutes a pseudogene. This CDR3 spans 12 amino acids. CDR3 nucleotides: TGTGCCAGCAGCAAACAGACAGACCGCTACACCTTC. As protein: CASSKQTDRYTF.

This sequence joins TRBV25-1 and TRBJ1-1, with D possibly matching TRBD1 (6 bases). There are 12 residues in the CDR3. The germline V gene has CDR1 MGHDK and CDR2 SYGVNS. Trimming cost V 7 bases and J 4 bases, with 10 bases left between them. CDR3 in DNA: TGTGCCAGCATGTCAGGGGTCACTGAAGCTTTCTTT. It yields the protein CASMSGVTEAFF. Based on the CDR3 plus reference TRBV25-1 and TRBJ1-1, the full variable domain is EADIYQTPRYLVIGTGKKITLECSQTMGHDKMYWYQQDPGMELHLIHYSYGVNSTEKGDLSSESTVSRIRTEHFPLTLESARPSHTSQYLCASMSGVTEAFFGQGTRLTVV.

In the case of this clonotype: At one end the junction does not follow the germline gene, possibly because of a read error. CDR3 sequence reads: CASSLPPANYGHTF. The CDR3 nucleotides read TGTGCCAGCAGTCTCCCCCCGGCTAACTATGGCCACACCTTC. V and J are TRBV28 and TRBJ1-2; D not certain. The CDR3 runs 14 residues. Per germline, CDR1 MDHEN and CDR2 SYDVKM.

The chain couples TRBV27 to TRBJ1-6; D is unclear. Trimming shortened V by 3 bases and J by 7 bases, and 13 bases separated the two germline ends. CDR3 length: 15 residues. Germline CDR1 is MNHEY and CDR2 is SMNVEV (reference sequence). The CDR3 sequence: CASSFSPAVNSPLHF. CDR3 DNA sequence: TGTGCCAGCAGTTTTTCACCCGCAGTAAATTCACCCCTCCACTTT.

V and J are TRBV29-1 and TRBJ2-4; TRBD2 aligns across 7 bases. Germline V gene sequence: CDR1 SQVTM, CDR2 ANQGSEA. The V and J ends lost 7 bases and 13 bases, in that order; junction bases with no gene match: 7. This CDR3 is 10 amino acids long. The CDR3 coding sequence is TGCAGCGCTGGGGACTACGGGCAGTACTTC. Its protein is CSAGDYGQYF.

This clonotype was seen once. This rearrangement joins TRBV20-1 to TRBJ1-1; D not resolved. Germline V gene lookup returns CDR1 DFQATT and CDR2 SNEGSKA (reference sequence). The germline V and J ends were trimmed by 6 bases and 9 bases, with 17 bases remaining between them. This CDR3 contains 12 residues. CDR3 nucleotides: TGCAGTGCACTAGAATGGGAAGTCCAAGCTTTCTTT. It codes for CSALEWEVQAFF.

This chain links TRBV4-3 with TRBJ2-7, with D perhaps matching TRBD2 (6 bases). The V end lost 2 bases, the J end lost 4 bases, and 15 bases lay between the germline ends. Germline CDR1 reads LGHNA; CDR2 reads YSLEER. The CDR3 loop spans 15 amino acids. The CDR3 DNA follows: TGCGCCAGCAGCCAATCCTCGGGGGTAGGTTACGAGCAGTACTTC. It codes for CASSQSSGVGYEQYF.

The chain links TRBV20-1 to TRBJ2-4, with a possible D match to TRBD2 (6 bases). The ends were cut back, 0 bases at V and 0 bases at J, with 9 bases in the middle. CDR3 length: 15 amino acids. Germline V lookup: CDR1 DFQATT, CDR2 SNEGSKA (reference sequence). For the CDR3, the DNA is TGCAGTGCTAGAGATCCGGGAGCAGCCAAAAACATTCAGTACTTC. Translating it yields CSARDPGAAKNIQYF.

The V gene is TRBV20-1, the J gene TRBJ2-1, with D possibly being TRBD1 (7 bases). The germline CDR1 and CDR2 sequences are DFQATT and SNEGSKA (reference sequence). V was pared by 6 bases and J by 3 bases, with 18 bases between. This CDR3 is 15 amino acids long. The CDR3 coding sequence is TGCAGTGCCCTTCAGGGGGGTTCTGTCTACAATGAGCAGTTCTTC. It encodes CSALQGGSVYNEQFF.